Each of the 28 T cell receptor beta chains below was sequenced from the same sample in a study of low-dose radiotherapy and immunotherapy resistance in tumors. Time point described: after trial treatment. Treatment here: LDRT plus nivolumab, ipilimumab, low-dose cyclophosphamide and aspirin (RACIN trial). TRAV- and TRBV-specific primers were used for first-strand cDNA, which covered alpha and beta chains. The authors amplified TCRs for 20 to 25 PCR cycles with a constant-region primer and a V-primer adapter. MiXCR, run by TCRdb on the reads, gives a single entry per CDR3 protein. The table lists about 84,000 distinct CDR3 sequences, 17% of them singletons. Sequences were derived from PBMCs, sampled after low-dose radiotherapy plus immunotherapy. These receptors originate from a male donor with prostate cancer.

Worth noting for this clonotype: A far larger clone is one nucleotide away, so this likely arose from a read error. The chain is built from TRBV28 and TRBJ2-1; D may match TRBD1 or TRBD2 (6 bases each). The CDR3 consists of 14 residues. CDR1 and CDR2 from the germline V gene are MDHEN and SYDVKM. V was cut by 7 bases and J by 13 bases, with 23 bases left in between. This chain's CDR3 is CASTRGRGWETQFF. For the CDR3, the DNA is TGTGCCAGCACCCGGGGGCGTGGCTGGGAGACCCAGTTCTTC.

Many counts were recorded for this clonotype. DNA for the CDR3: TGCGCCAGCAGTCAATCACAGTTTCGGGGGGGATACGAGCAGTACTTC. Protein: CASSQSQFRGGYEQYF. The chain links TRBV23-1 to TRBJ2-7; 8 positions agree with TRBD2. TRBV23-1 falls under the ORF class, with uncertain function. The junction had 8 bases not matched to a gene; V was cut back by 0 bases and J by 4 bases. This CDR3 is built from 16 residues.

This clonotype was seen many times. The V call is TRBV28, the J call TRBJ2-5, with D tentatively TRBD1 (6 bases). V was shortened by 2 bases and J by 1 base, with 8 bases between the two germline ends. Germline CDR1 reads MDHEN; CDR2 reads SYDVKM. The CDR3 contains 14 residues. CDR3 amino acids: CASSLRDTQETQYF. CDR3 coding DNA: TGTGCCAGCAGTTTACGGGACACCCAAGAGACCCAGTACTTC. The whole variable domain, filled in from reference TRBV28 and TRBJ2-5, reads DVKVTQSSRYLVKRTGEKVFLECVQDMDHENMFWYRQDPGLGLRLIYFSYDVKMKEKGDIPEGYSVSREKKERFSLILESASTNQTSMYLCASSLRDTQETQYFGPGTRLLVL.

This clonotype was seen just once. A far larger clone lies a single base away; this is likely a read error. The chain is built from TRBV29-1 and TRBJ2-5, with TRBD1 as a possible D gene (5 bases). The CDR3 spans 13 residues. CDR1 is SQVTM, CDR2 ANQGSEA, per germline. V lost 3 bases and J lost 11, with 19 bases in between. Here the CDR3 reads CSVDGPWGNEQYF. CDR3 nucleotide sequence: TGCAGCGTTGACGGACCCTGGGGCAATGAGCAGTACTTC. The whole variable domain, filled in from reference TRBV29-1 and TRBJ2-5, reads SAVISQKPSRDICQRGTSLTIQCQVDSQVTMMFWYRQQPGQSLTLIATANQGSEATYESGFVIDKFPISRPNLTFSTLTVSNMSPEDSSIYLCSVDGPWGNEQYFGPGTRLLVL.

This clonotype was seen at least ten times. The V and J genes are TRBV19 and TRBJ1-5; 8 bases fit TRBD1. The CDR3 is made up of 15 amino acids. From germline, CDR1 is LNHDA and CDR2 SQIVND (reference sequence). The junction had 9 bases not matched to a gene; V was cut back by 4 bases and J by 7 bases. The CDR3 DNA follows: TGTGCCAGTAGTACCCGAATGACAGGGGTACAGCCCCAGCATTTT. Translating it yields CASSTRMTGVQPQHF.

This clonotype was detected many times. This chain links TRBV6-2 or TRBV6-3 with TRBJ1-4; possibly TRBD1 for D (6 bases). The CDR3 spans 16 residues. V lost 0 bases to trimming and J lost 0 bases, with 8 bases between them. Germline V lookup: CDR1 MNHEY, CDR2 SVGEGT. The DNA for the CDR3 is TGTGCCAGCAGTTACTCGCGACAGGCAACTAATGAAAAACTGTTTTTT. Protein sequence: CASSYSRQATNEKLFF.

For this clonotype: With only one base between it and a far larger clone, this is likely a read error. Lacking the conserved final phenylalanine or tryptophan, this CDR3 likely reflects a read error. V and J are TRBV7-2 and TRBJ2-3; D gene unclear. The CDR3 is 13 amino acids. Trimming pared 1 base from V and 8 bases from J, leaving 10 bases between. Germline assignment: CDR1 SGHTA and CDR2 FQGNSA. The CDR3 nucleotides are TGTGCCAGCAGCTTAGACCCGGTTGGTACGCAGTATTTG. Translated: CASSLDPVGTQYL.

The chain combines TRBV18 with TRBJ2-1, with D possibly matching TRBD1 (5 bases). Looked up from germline, CDR1 is KGHSH and CDR2 is LQKENI. This CDR3 region has 14 residues. V was trimmed by 3 bases and J by 5 bases, leaving 11 bases between them. CDR3 sequence reads: CASSPRQGNNEQFF. The CDR3 DNA reads TGTGCCAGCTCACCGAGGCAGGGTAACAATGAGCAGTTCTTC.

Details on this clonotype: This may arise from a read error, as a much more abundant clone is one base away. In DNA, the CDR3 is TGCGCCAGCAGCCAAGATGCCATCGGCGGCAATCGGCCCCAGCATTTT. Translated, it gives CASSQDAIGGNRPQHF. This chain links TRBV4-3 with TRBJ1-5; D remains unclear. CDR3 size: 16 residues. CDR1 LGHNA and CDR2 YSLEER come from the germline V gene.

This clonotype was recorded many times. The chain links TRBV5-6 to TRBJ2-7, with 8 bases identical to TRBD1. After removal of 2 bases from V and 0 bases from J, the junction contained 4 bases not matched to a gene. Germline V CDR1 and CDR2: SGHDT, YYEEEE. The CDR3 is 15 amino acids. CDR3 sequence: CASSLPGTGSYEQYF. CDR3 DNA: TGTGCCAGCAGCTTACCCGGGACAGGCTCCTACGAGCAGTACTTC. The variable domain in full, completed from reference TRBV5-6 and TRBJ2-7, reads DAGVTQSPTHLIKTRGQQVTLRCSPKSGHDTVSWYQQALGQGPQFIFQYYEEEERQRGNFPDRFSGHQFPNYSSELNVNALLLGDSALYLCASSLPGTGSYEQYFGPGTRLTVT.

This clonotype was detected many times. CDR3 residues: CASRYSTANEKLFF. DNA for the CDR3: TGCGCCAGCAGGTATTCGACAGCTAATGAAAAACTGTTTTTT. The chain is built from TRBV5-1 and TRBJ1-4; D perhaps matches TRBD1 (5 bases). The CDR3 totals 14 residues. Germline loops: CDR1 SGHRS, CDR2 YFSETQ. Trimming took off 5 bases at V and 3 bases at J, with 11 bases between the two ends.

This clonotype turned up a few times. One base separates it from a far larger clone, so it is likely a read error. V and J are TRBV6-1 and TRBJ2-1; 10 bases line up with TRBD2. The germline V gene has CDR1 MNHNS and CDR2 SASEGT. There are 16 residues in the CDR3. Here the CDR3 DNA reads TGTGCCAGCAGTGTAGAGGCTCCGGGACTAGCGAATGTGCAGTTCTTC. Translating it yields CASSVEAPGLANVQFF.

In its sample, this clonotype was seen many times. The gene calls are TRBV27 and TRBJ2-7; maybe TRBD1 (6 bases). Germline assignment: CDR1 MNHEY and CDR2 SMNVEV (reference sequence). The CDR3 is 12 residues long. V lost 10 bases, J lost 4 bases, and 14 bases lay in between. This CDR3 reads CATWTVGYEQYF. The CDR3 coding sequence is TGTGCCACCTGGACAGTAGGGTACGAGCAGTACTTC.

Comments on this clonotype: This likely stems from a read error, as it lies one base from a far larger clone. V gene TRBV5-4 combines with J gene TRBJ2-7; D is perhaps TRBD1 (5 bases). The V gene lost 4 bases and the J gene lost 7 bases, with 15 bases spanning the gap. CDR1 and CDR2 (germline): SGHNT, YYREEE (reference sequence). The CDR3 has 13 amino acids. The chain's CDR3 is CASSLAGSNEQYF. In DNA form, the CDR3 reads TGTGCCAGCAGCCTCGCAGGGTCCAATGAGCAGTACTTC.

This clonotype was seen ten or more times. The V and J genes are TRBV23-1 and TRBJ1-5; TRBD1 might be the D (5 bases). TRBV23-1 is assigned to the ORF class and has an uncertain function. The CDR3 contains 20 residues. The V gene lost 7 bases and the J gene lost 3 bases, with 31 bases spanning the gap. CDR3 in amino acids: CASTFPSEQAVRVYNQPQHF. For the CDR3, the DNA is TGCGCCAGCACTTTTCCCAGTGAGCAGGCAGTCAGGGTTTACAATCAGCCCCAGCATTTT.

The rearrangement joins TRBV5-1 to TRBJ2-3; 8 positions agree with TRBD2. The CDR3 runs 15 residues. The ends lost 4 bases at V and 1 base at J; junction bases unmatched: 5. Germline CDR1 SGHRS, CDR2 YFSETQ. The CDR3 DNA is TGCGCCAGCAGCATTTCGACTAGCGGCACAGATACGCAGTATTTT. It translates to CASSISTSGTDTQYF.

This clonotype was detected ten times or more. The chain combines TRBV19 with TRBJ2-1, with TRBD2 matching 12 bases. This CDR3 region has 17 residues. After removal of 6 bases from V and 1 base from J, the junction contained 7 bases not matched to a gene. Germline CDR1 is LNHDA and CDR2 is SQIVND (reference sequence). The CDR3 nucleotides read TGTGCCAGTAGACCTAGCGGGAGGGGGTTTTCCTACAATGAGCAGTTCTTC. This encodes CASRPSGRGFSYNEQFF.

The table lists this clonotype with many counts. The chain is built from TRBV29-1 and TRBJ2-7, with D perhaps matching TRBD1 (5 bases). The germline V gene has CDR1 SQVTM and CDR2 ANQGSEA. The CDR3 loop spans 11 amino acids. The ends were cut back, 6 bases at V and 3 bases at J, with 9 bases in the middle. The DNA for the CDR3 is TGCAGCGTGGCCGACAGCTACGAGCAGTACTTC. It encodes CSVADSYEQYF.

The rearrangement uses TRBV6-5 and TRBJ2-1, with TRBD2 identical over 9 bases. Germline V lookup: CDR1 MNHEY, CDR2 SVGAGI. The CDR3 consists of 14 residues. V lost 8 bases, J lost 3 bases, and 5 bases stayed unmatched. DNA of the CDR3: TGTGCCAGCCTAGGGCGGGGGGGCTACAATGAGCAGTTCTTC. Translating it yields CASLGRGGYNEQFF.

This clonotype has a count of ten or more. The V and J genes are TRBV28 and TRBJ2-2; D gene ambiguous. Germline CDR1 reads MDHEN; CDR2 reads SYDVKM. The CDR3 loop spans 12 amino acids. The V end was cut by 9 bases, the J end by 1 base, with 6 bases between. The CDR3 region is CASRKNTGELFF. The CDR3 DNA is TGTGCCAGTCGGAAGAACACCGGGGAGCTGTTTTTT.

This chain links TRBV27 with TRBJ2-7; no clear D gene. From germline, CDR1 is MNHEY and CDR2 SMNVEV (reference sequence). With 8 bases removed from V and 0 bases from J, the gap between germline ends came to 17 bases. The CDR3 has 15 amino acids. The CDR3 protein is CASRIYRSSSYEQYF. Written as DNA, the CDR3 is TGTGCCAGCCGAATTTACCGGTCGAGCTCCTACGAGCAGTACTTC.

This clonotype was recorded at least ten times. The chain links TRBV18 to TRBJ2-7; D not resolved. The germline V gene encodes CDR1 KGHSH and CDR2 LQKENI. The CDR3 extends over 13 amino acids. V lost 2 bases and J lost 5, with 10 bases in between. The CDR3 DNA sequence: TGTGCCAGCTCACCAGACTTGGGGAACGAGCAGTACTTC. The encoded protein is CASSPDLGNEQYF.

The table lists this clonotype with many counts. V usage is TRBV20-1 and J usage is TRBJ2-7, with D tentatively TRBD1 or TRBD2 (5 bases each). Trimming shortened V by 8 bases and J by 2 bases, and 19 bases separated the two germline ends. In germline, CDR1 is DFQATT, CDR2 SNEGSKA (reference sequence). CDR3 size: 14 residues. This chain's CDR3 is CSTSSRDGAYEQYF. In nucleotides, the CDR3 is TGCAGTACCTCGAGTCGGGACGGCGCCTACGAGCAGTACTTC.

In its sample, this clonotype was seen many times. This chain uses TRBV20-1 with TRBJ1-5; tentatively, D is TRBD1 (6 bases). This CDR3 has 15 amino acids. The germline V gene encodes CDR1 DFQATT and CDR2 SNEGSKA (reference sequence). V lost 2 bases to trimming and J lost 1 base, with 12 bases between them. Written as DNA, the CDR3 is TGCAGTGCTAGAACCCAGGGGACGAGCAATCAGCCCCAGCATTTT. This sequence encodes CSARTQGTSNQPQHF.

This clonotype was counted at least ten times. The chain combines TRBV19 with TRBJ2-4; 7 bases agree with TRBD1. Trimming removed 9 bases from V and 9 bases from J; junction bases left unmatched: 14. The germline V gene has CDR1 LNHDA and CDR2 SQIVND (reference sequence). The CDR3 is made up of 14 amino acids. For the CDR3, the DNA is TGTGCCAGCAGGGACAGTTTATGGCAAACCATTCAGTACTTC. It is translated as CASRDSLWQTIQYF.

This clonotype was observed at least ten times. J is TRBJ1-1 and V is TRBV14, with no clear D. This CDR3 contains 13 residues. Germline CDR1 SGHDN, CDR2 FVKESK. V gave up 0 bases and J gave up 1 base, with 3 bases separating them. For the CDR3, the DNA is TGTGCCAGCAGCCAAGACCGGAACACTGAAGCTTTCTTT. Residues: CASSQDRNTEAFF.

This clonotype appeared many times. This chain links TRBV20-1 with TRBJ1-1, with D maybe TRBD1 (6 bases). This CDR3 spans 14 amino acids. The germline CDR1 and CDR2 sequences are DFQATT and SNEGSKA (reference sequence). V lost 1 base, J lost 4 bases, and 13 bases lay in between. The CDR3 sequence is CSARATTGPTEAFF. The CDR3 nucleotides are TGCAGTGCTAGAGCAACCACAGGGCCCACTGAAGCTTTCTTT.

This clonotype was seen repeatedly, ten times or more. The chain has TRBV9 and TRBJ2-2, with D hard to call. Trimming pared 4 bases from V and 4 bases from J, leaving 14 bases between. Germline-derived CDR1 and CDR2 are SGDLS and YYNGEE. This CDR3 comprises 15 residues. The CDR3 here is CASSPTRASTGELFF. The CDR3 nucleotides read TGTGCCAGCAGCCCCACTCGAGCGTCCACCGGGGAGCTGTTTTTT.